The next 8 T cell receptor beta chains were all read from a single sample in a study of cytomegalovirus exposure and HLA in healthy donors. Clones were sequenced by immunoSEQ multiplex PCR, and TCRdb holds only the in-frame ones, with some missing. This table has tens of thousands of clones, 89% appearing once. Sequences were obtained from PBMCs. The source of these receptors is a woman between 18 and 29 years old in good health and CMV-seronegative.

The chain links TRBV11-2 to TRBJ2-3; D perhaps matches TRBD1 (5 bases). From germline, CDR1 is SGHAT and CDR2 FQNNGV. The CDR3 spans 15 residues. The germline V and J ends were trimmed by 2 bases and 4 bases, with 13 bases remaining between them. The CDR3 reads CASSLNGASPDTQYF. In nucleotides, the CDR3 is TGTGCCAGCAGCTTAAATGGGGCCTCCCCAGATACGCAGTATTTT.

CDR3 sequence (DNA): TGTGCCAGCAGTTATCAGGGACAGAGGGAGACCCAGTACTTC. Translating gives CASSYQGQRETQYF. The genes are TRBV6-6 and TRBJ2-5; TRBD1 agrees at 7 bases. Germline trimming cut 3 bases from V and 5 bases from J; bases unmatched to any gene: 6. Germline V gives CDR1 MNHNY, CDR2 SVGAGI (reference sequence). This CDR3 is 14 amino acids long.

This clone was seen once. V usage is TRBV5-1 and J usage is TRBJ2-3, with 13 bases matching TRBD2. Germline loops: CDR1 SGHRS, CDR2 YFSETQ. This CDR3 contains 18 residues. Unmatched junction bases numbered 9, after V lost 4 bases and J lost 1 base. CDR3 in DNA: TGCGCCAGCAGCCGCGGACTAGCGGGGGTTGCCGGCACAGATACGCAGTATTTT. It translates to CASSRGLAGVAGTDTQYF.

The count of this clone is one. The chain has TRBV7-9 and TRBJ1-1, with D uncertain. CDR1 SEHNR and CDR2 FQNEAQ come from the germline V gene (reference sequence). V lost 4 bases, J lost 3 bases, and 12 bases lay in between. There are 14 residues in the CDR3. The CDR3 DNA is TGTGCCAGCAGCTCTCGGTTGAGAGACACTGAAGCTTTCTTT. Protein product: CASSSRLRDTEAFF.

J is TRBJ1-1 and V is TRBV30; no firm D call. Germline V gives CDR1 GTSNPN, CDR2 SVGIG (reference sequence). Trimming stripped 1 base from V and 0 bases from J, with 9 bases between. The CDR3 spans 14 residues. This chain's CDR3 is CAWSGQSVNTEAFF. CDR3 nucleotides: TGTGCCTGGAGTGGTCAGTCTGTGAACACTGAAGCTTTCTTT.

This chain connects TRBV14 to TRBJ2-3, with TRBD2 identical over 13 bases. V was pared by 1 base and J by 1 base, with 11 bases of the junction left unmatched. Per the germline V gene, CDR1 is SGHDN and CDR2 is FVKESK. The CDR3 runs to 20 residues. The CDR3 is CASSQGTSGGLIPGTDTQYF. The CDR3 bases are TGTGCCAGCAGCCAAGGGACTAGCGGGGGACTCATACCTGGCACAGATACGCAGTATTTT.

The chain has TRBV5-1 and TRBJ2-6; tentative D call: TRBD2 (5 bases). This CDR3 contains 15 residues. The germline gives CDR1 SGHRS, CDR2 YFSETQ. V shed 7 bases and J shed 0 bases, with 11 bases lying between them. CDR3 DNA sequence: TGCGCCAGCGGGATCGGGGACTCTGGGGCCAACGTCCTGACTTTC. This gives the protein CASGIGDSGANVLTF.

The chain recombines TRBV5-5 with TRBJ1-2; 8 bases are a match to TRBD1. The germline CDR1 and CDR2 sequences are SGHKS and YYEKEE (reference sequence). J gave up 4 bases and V 0 bases, and 8 bases lay outside the gene matches. This CDR3 spans 16 amino acids. The CDR3 sequence: CASSLALGQVIYGYTF. The CDR3 DNA sequence: TGTGCCAGCAGCTTGGCCTTGGGACAGGTTATCTATGGCTACACCTTC.